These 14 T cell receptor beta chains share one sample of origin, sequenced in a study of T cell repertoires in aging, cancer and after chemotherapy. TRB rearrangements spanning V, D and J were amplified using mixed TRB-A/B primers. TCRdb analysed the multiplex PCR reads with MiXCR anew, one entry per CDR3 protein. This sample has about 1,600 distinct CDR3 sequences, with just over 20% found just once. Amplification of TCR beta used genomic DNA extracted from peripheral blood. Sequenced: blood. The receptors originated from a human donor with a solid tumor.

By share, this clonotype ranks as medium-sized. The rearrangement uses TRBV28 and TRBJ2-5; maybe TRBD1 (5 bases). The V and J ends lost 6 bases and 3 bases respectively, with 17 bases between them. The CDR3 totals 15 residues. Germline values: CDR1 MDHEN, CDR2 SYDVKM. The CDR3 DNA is TGTGCCAGCAGCCCAACGGGTAGGGGTAAAGAGACCCAGTACTTC. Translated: CASSPTGRGKETQYF.

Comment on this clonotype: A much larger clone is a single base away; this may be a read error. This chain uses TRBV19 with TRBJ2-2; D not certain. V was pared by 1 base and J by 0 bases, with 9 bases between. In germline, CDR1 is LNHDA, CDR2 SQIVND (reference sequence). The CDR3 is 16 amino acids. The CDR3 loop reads CASSIVQSANTGELFF. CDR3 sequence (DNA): TGTGCCAGTAGTATAGTTCAGAGCGCGAACACCGGGGAGCTGTTTTTT.

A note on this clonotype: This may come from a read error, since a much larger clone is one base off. In nucleotides, the CDR3 is TGTTCCAGCAGCCGGGGAGGGGTTTGGAGTGAGCAGTTCTTC. Residues: CSSSRGGVWSEQFF. The gene calls are TRBV27 and TRBJ2-1; 7 bases line up with TRBD2. CDR1 and CDR2 from the germline V gene are MNHEY and SMNVEV (reference sequence). This CDR3 comprises 14 residues.

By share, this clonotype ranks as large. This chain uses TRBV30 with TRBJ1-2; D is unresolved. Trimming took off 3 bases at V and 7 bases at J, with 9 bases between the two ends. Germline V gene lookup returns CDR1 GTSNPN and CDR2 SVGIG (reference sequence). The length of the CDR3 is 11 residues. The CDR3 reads CAWSRRLGYTF. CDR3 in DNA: TGTGCCTGGAGCCGGCGTCTTGGCTACACCTTC.

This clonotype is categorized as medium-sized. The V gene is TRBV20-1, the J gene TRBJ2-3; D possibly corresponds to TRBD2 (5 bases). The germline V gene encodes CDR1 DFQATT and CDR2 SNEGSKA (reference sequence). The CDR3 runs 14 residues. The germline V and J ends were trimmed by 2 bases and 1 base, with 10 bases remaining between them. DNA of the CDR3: TGCAGTGCTAGATCGTTGCGGGGCACAGATACGCAGTATTTT. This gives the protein CSARSLRGTDTQYF.

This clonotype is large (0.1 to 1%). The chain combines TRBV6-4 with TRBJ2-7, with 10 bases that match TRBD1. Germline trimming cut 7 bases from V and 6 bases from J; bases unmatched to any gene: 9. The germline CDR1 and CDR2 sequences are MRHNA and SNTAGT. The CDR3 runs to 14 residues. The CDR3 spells CASIPGTGASEQYF. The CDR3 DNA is TGTGCCAGCATCCCCGGGACAGGGGCCTCCGAGCAGTACTTC.

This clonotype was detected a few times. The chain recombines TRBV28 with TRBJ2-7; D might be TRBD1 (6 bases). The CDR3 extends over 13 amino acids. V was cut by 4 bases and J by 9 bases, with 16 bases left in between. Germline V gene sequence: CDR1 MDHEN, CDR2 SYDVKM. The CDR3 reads CASSSTNRAAQYF. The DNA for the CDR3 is TGTGCCAGCAGTTCCACCAACAGGGCCGCGCAGTACTTC.

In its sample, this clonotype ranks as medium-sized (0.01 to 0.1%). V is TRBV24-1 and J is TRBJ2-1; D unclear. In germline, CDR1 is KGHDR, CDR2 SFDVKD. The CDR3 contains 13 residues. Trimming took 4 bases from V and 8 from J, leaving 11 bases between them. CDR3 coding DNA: TGTGCCACCAGTGACCGTCATTATTATGAGCAGTTCTTC. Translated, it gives CATSDRHYYEQFF.

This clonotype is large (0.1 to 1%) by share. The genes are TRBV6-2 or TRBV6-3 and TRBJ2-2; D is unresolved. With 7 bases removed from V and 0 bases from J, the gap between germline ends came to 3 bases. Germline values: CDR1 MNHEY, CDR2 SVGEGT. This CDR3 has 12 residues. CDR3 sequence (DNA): TGTGCCAGCACTACGAACACCGGGGAGCTGTTTTTT. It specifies CASTTNTGELFF.

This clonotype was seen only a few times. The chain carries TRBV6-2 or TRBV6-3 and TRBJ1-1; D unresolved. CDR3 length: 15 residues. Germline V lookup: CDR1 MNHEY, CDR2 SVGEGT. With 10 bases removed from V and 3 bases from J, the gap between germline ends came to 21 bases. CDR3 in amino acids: CATPGPRVRDTEAFF. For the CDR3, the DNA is TGTGCCACCCCTGGGCCCCGGGTTAGGGACACTGAAGCTTTCTTT.

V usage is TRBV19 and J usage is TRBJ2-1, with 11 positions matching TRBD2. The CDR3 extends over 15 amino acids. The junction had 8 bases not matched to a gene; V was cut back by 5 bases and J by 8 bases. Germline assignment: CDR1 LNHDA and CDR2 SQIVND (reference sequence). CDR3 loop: CASSLTSGGPHEQFF. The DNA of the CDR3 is TGTGCCAGTAGTCTAACTAGCGGGGGACCCCATGAGCAGTTCTTC. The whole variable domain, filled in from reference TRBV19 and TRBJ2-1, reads DGGITQSPKYLFRKEGQNVTLSCEQNLNHDAMYWYRQDPGQGLRLIYYSQIVNDFQKGDIAEGYSVSREKKESFPLTVTSAQKNPTAFYLCASSLTSGGPHEQFFGPGTRLTVL.

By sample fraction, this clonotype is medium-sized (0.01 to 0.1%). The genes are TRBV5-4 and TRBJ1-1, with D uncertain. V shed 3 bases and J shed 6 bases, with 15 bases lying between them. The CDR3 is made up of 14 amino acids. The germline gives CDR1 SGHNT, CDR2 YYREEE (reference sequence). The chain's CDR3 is CASSSIELASEAFF. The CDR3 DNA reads TGTGCCAGCAGCTCAATCGAGTTGGCGTCTGAAGCTTTCTTT. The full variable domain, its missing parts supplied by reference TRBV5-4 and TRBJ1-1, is ETGVTQSPTHLIKTRGQQVTLRCSSQSGHNTVSWYQQALGQGPQFIFQYYREEENGRGNFPPRFSGLQFPNYSSELNVNALELDDSALYLCASSSIELASEAFFGQGTRLTVV.

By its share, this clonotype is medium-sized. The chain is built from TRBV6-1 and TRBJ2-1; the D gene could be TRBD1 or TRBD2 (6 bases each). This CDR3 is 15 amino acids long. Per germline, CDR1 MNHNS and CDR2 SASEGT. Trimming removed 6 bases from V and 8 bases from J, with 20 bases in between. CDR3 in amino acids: CASRWEETGFDEQFF. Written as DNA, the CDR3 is TGTGCCAGCAGATGGGAGGAGACAGGTTTTGATGAGCAGTTCTTC.

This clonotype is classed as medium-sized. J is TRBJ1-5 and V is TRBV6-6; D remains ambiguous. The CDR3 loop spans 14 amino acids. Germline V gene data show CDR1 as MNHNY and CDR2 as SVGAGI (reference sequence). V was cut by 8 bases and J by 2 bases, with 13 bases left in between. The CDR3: CASVVHQGNQPQHF. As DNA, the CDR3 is TGTGCCAGCGTCGTCCATCAGGGCAATCAGCCCCAGCATTTT.